This TCR beta chain is drawn from a study of T-cell reconstitution after alpha-beta-depleted transplantation in children. TCRbeta library preparation incorporated unique molecular identifiers. TCRdb recomputed calls from the PCR reads with MiXCR, one row per CDR3 protein. The sample records 450,000 to 500,000 distinct CDR3 sequences, around 12% being singletons. This clonotype came up a few times. The CDR3 has 13 amino acids. V was shortened by 2 bases and J by 6 bases, with 10 bases between the two germline ends. Per germline, CDR1 ENHRY and CDR2 SYGVKD. The sequencing used PBMCs from the stem cell graft donor, collected from the stem cell graft. The clonotype was recovered from a human donor who donated a stem cell graft to a child with combined immunodeficiency. The J gene is TRBJ1-2, the V gene TRBV10-3; perhaps TRBD1 as D (5 bases). This CDR3 is CAISEEGWNGYTF. The CDR3 DNA is TGTGCCATCAGTGAGGAGGGGTGGAATGGCTACACCTTC.